The sample holds a few counts of the clone carrying this TCR beta chain. Isolated RNA was reverse transcribed into cDNA used as the sequencing template. TCRdb's copy holds only in-frame clones and misses some; the assay was immunoSEQ multiplex PCR. The sample lists over 100,000 clones; about 46% were seen once. This CDR3 is built from 17 residues. CDR1 and CDR2 (germline): SQVTM, ANQGSEA. Unmatched junction bases numbered 12, after V lost 4 bases and J lost 3 bases. This sample is part of a study of CD8+ T cells in alopecia areata. Collection of lesional scalp punch biopsies and peripheral blood was performed in alopecia areata patients.

Sequencing used CD8+ T cells sorted from blood, obtained at week 0. This chain uses TRBV29-1 with TRBJ1-2, with 12 bases matching TRBD1. This sequence was found in a human donor with alopecia areata. This chain's CDR3 is CSVGPVRDRGPDYGYTF. DNA for the CDR3: TGCAGCGTTGGGCCGGTCCGGGACAGGGGGCCGGACTATGGCTACACCTTC.